The rows below give T cell receptor beta chains drawn from one sample of a study of blood T cell repertoires in COVID-19. The data were produced by immunoSEQ multiplex PCR, yet TCRdb's version contains in-frame clones alone and is incomplete. The data show roughly 330,000 clones, with roughly 87% seen just once and just over 9.5% held by the top ten. Sequencing was carried out using peripheral blood. The receptor set was obtained from a man aged 25 to 40 with COVID-19, enrolled during active disease. Each CDR3 is given with its conserved first and last residue. D genes are given only for firm matches. Size tells how often a clone was seen (once, few, many) or the class of an expanded clone, and some rows leave it out.

v_gene: TRBV29-1
abundance: -
j_gene: TRBJ1-1
d_gene: -
CDR3nt: TGCAGCGTTGAGAGGAACGGGGATAAAGCTTTCTTT
CDR3aa: CSVERNGDKAFF

v_gene: TRBV27
abundance: -
j_gene: TRBJ2-5
d_gene: TRBD1
CDR3nt: TGTGCCAGCAGTTTCCATGACAGGGCCCAAGAGACCCAGTACTTC
CDR3aa: CASSFHDRAQETQYF

v_gene: TRBV3-1/TRBV3-2
abundance: -
j_gene: TRBJ1-1
d_gene: TRBD1
CDR3nt: TGTGCCAGCAGCCCACGGACAGGGGATCTTAACACTGAAGCTTTCTTT
CDR3aa: CASSPRTGDLNTEAFF

v_gene: TRBV2
abundance: -
j_gene: TRBJ1-2
d_gene: TRBD1
CDR3nt: TGTGCCAGCAGTGGGACAGGTGGGTCTTATGGCTACACCTTC
CDR3aa: CASSGTGGSYGYTF

v_gene: TRBV25-1
abundance: -
j_gene: TRBJ2-1
d_gene: TRBD2
CDR3nt: TGTGCCAGCAGTGAGTCCGGGACTAGCGGGAGTTGGGGCAATGAGCAGTTCTTC
CDR3aa: CASSESGTSGSWGNEQFF

v_gene: TRBV3-1/TRBV3-2
abundance: -
j_gene: TRBJ2-3
d_gene: -
CDR3nt: TGTGCCAGCAGCCAGAGGGTTGTGGGTGCAGATACGCAGTATTTT
CDR3aa: CASSQRVVGADTQYF

v_gene: TRBV9
abundance: -
j_gene: TRBJ2-3
d_gene: TRBD2
CDR3nt: TGTGCCAGCAGCGTAGAAAATAGCGGGCCCCCGGATACGCAGTATTTT
CDR3aa: CASSVENSGPPDTQYF

v_gene: TRBV6-5
abundance: once
j_gene: TRBJ1-5
d_gene: -
CDR3nt: TGTGCCAGCAGGCCTGGGGGGGATCAGCCCCAGCATTTT
CDR3aa: CASRPGGDQPQHF

v_gene: TRBV25-1
abundance: -
j_gene: TRBJ1-1
d_gene: -
CDR3nt: TGTGCCAGCAGTGCCCCTTGGCTGGGAGTAAGGGACACTGAAGCTTTCTTT
CDR3aa: CASSAPWLGVRDTEAFF

v_gene: TRBV4-1
abundance: -
j_gene: TRBJ1-5
d_gene: -
CDR3nt: TGCGCCAGCACCAACTACCCAGGGTACCAGCCCCAGCATTTT
CDR3aa: CASTNYPGYQPQHF

v_gene: TRBV10-3
abundance: many
j_gene: TRBJ2-1
d_gene: TRBD1
CDR3nt: TGTGCCATCAGTGAGTCGCCGACAGGGGGAACCTACAATGAGCAGTTCTTC
CDR3aa: CAISESPTGGTYNEQFF

v_gene: TRBV25-1
abundance: -
j_gene: TRBJ2-7
d_gene: TRBD2
CDR3nt: TGTGCCAGCAGTGGGGGACTAGCGGCTTTCTACGAGCAGTACTTC
CDR3aa: CASSGGLAAFYEQYF

v_gene: TRBV7-7
abundance: -
j_gene: TRBJ2-1
d_gene: TRBD1
CDR3nt: TGTGCCAGCAGCCTAAGGACAGGGATCTCCAATGAGCAGTTCTTC
CDR3aa: CASSLRTGISNEQFF

v_gene: TRBV9
abundance: -
j_gene: TRBJ2-3
d_gene: -
CDR3nt: TGTGCCAGCACCCGGGGAGCGCGGGACACAGATACGCAGTATTTT
CDR3aa: CASTRGARDTDTQYF

v_gene: TRBV7-2
abundance: -
j_gene: TRBJ2-6
d_gene: -
CDR3nt: TGTGCCAGCAGCCCCGTTTTCTCTGGGGCCAACGTCCTGACTTTC
CDR3aa: CASSPVFSGANVLTF

v_gene: TRBV6-5
abundance: -
j_gene: TRBJ1-1
d_gene: -
CDR3nt: TGTGCCAGCAGTTACGGAGGGGGGGCCACTGAAGCTTTCTTT
CDR3aa: CASSYGGGATEAFF

v_gene: TRBV19
abundance: -
j_gene: TRBJ1-2
d_gene: TRBD1
CDR3nt: TGTGCCAGTTCTCACCATGTTCCGGGACAGGGTTTAGTTGATACTAACTATGGCTACACCTTC
CDR3aa: CASSHHVPGQGLVDTNYGYTF

v_gene: TRBV6-2/TRBV6-3
abundance: -
j_gene: TRBJ2-4
d_gene: TRBD1
CDR3nt: TGTGCCAGCAGTTTTGACAGGGATGGTCAAAACATTCAGTACTTC
CDR3aa: CASSFDRDGQNIQYF

v_gene: TRBV9
abundance: -
j_gene: TRBJ2-3
d_gene: TRBD1
CDR3nt: TGTGCCAGCAGCCCTAGATCGGGACAGTCTAGCACAGATACGCAGTATTTT
CDR3aa: CASSPRSGQSSTDTQYF

v_gene: TRBV28
abundance: -
j_gene: TRBJ2-1
d_gene: -
CDR3nt: TGTGCCAGCAGTCCGTACAATGAGCAGTTCTTC
CDR3aa: CASSPYNEQFF

v_gene: TRBV7-3
abundance: -
j_gene: TRBJ1-3
d_gene: -
CDR3nt: TGTGCCAGCAGGGACAGTCCGAGCTCTGGAAACACCATATATTTT
CDR3aa: CASRDSPSSGNTIYF

v_gene: TRBV7-2
abundance: once
j_gene: TRBJ2-1
d_gene: TRBD1
CDR3nt: TGTGCCAGCAGGGGGCGGACAGGGTACAATGAGCAGTTCTTC
CDR3aa: CASRGRTGYNEQFF

v_gene: TRBV19
abundance: -
j_gene: TRBJ1-1
d_gene: TRBD1
CDR3nt: TGTGCCAGTAGTATTGGACAGGGTGAAGCTTTCTTT
CDR3aa: CASSIGQGEAFF

v_gene: TRBV25-1
abundance: -
j_gene: TRBJ2-6
d_gene: TRBD2
CDR3nt: TGTGCCAGCAGCGCCTATCCGGGGGGGAGCTCTGGGGCCAACGTCCTGACTTTC
CDR3aa: CASSAYPGGSSGANVLTF

v_gene: TRBV7-9
abundance: -
j_gene: TRBJ2-7
d_gene: TRBD1
CDR3nt: TGTGCCAGCAGCTTACTCGGGACAGGGGCCTACGAGCAGTACTTC
CDR3aa: CASSLLGTGAYEQYF

v_gene: TRBV18
abundance: -
j_gene: TRBJ2-3
d_gene: TRBD2
CDR3nt: TGTGCCAGCTCACCGGGACTAGCGGGGGGGCTAAGCACAGATACGCAGTATTTT
CDR3aa: CASSPGLAGGLSTDTQYF

v_gene: TRBV5-1
abundance: few
j_gene: TRBJ2-5
d_gene: TRBD1
CDR3nt: TGCGCCAGCAGCTTGGGGGGACAGGGGCAAGAGACCCAGTACTTC
CDR3aa: CASSLGGQGQETQYF

v_gene: TRBV5-4
abundance: -
j_gene: TRBJ1-6
d_gene: -
CDR3nt: TGTGCCAGCAGCTTTAGAGGGGGTTTTGATTCACCCCTCCACTTT
CDR3aa: CASSFRGGFDSPLHF

v_gene: TRBV7-7
abundance: -
j_gene: TRBJ2-2
d_gene: TRBD1
CDR3nt: TGTGCCAGCAGCCCCGCGGGCAGGGGGCACACCGGGGAGCTGTTTTTT
CDR3aa: CASSPAGRGHTGELFF

v_gene: TRBV18
abundance: -
j_gene: TRBJ2-7
d_gene: TRBD1
CDR3nt: TGTGCCAGCTCACCGGGACAGCTGTACGAGCAGTACTTC
CDR3aa: CASSPGQLYEQYF

v_gene: TRBV4-2
abundance: -
j_gene: TRBJ1-1
d_gene: TRBD1
CDR3nt: TGTGCCAGCAGCCATACAGGGGGCGAAGCTTTCTTT
CDR3aa: CASSHTGGEAFF

v_gene: TRBV20-1
abundance: -
j_gene: TRBJ1-5
d_gene: TRBD1
CDR3nt: TGCAGTGCTAGTCTCTGGGACAGCCTTGGGCAGCCCCAGCATTTT
CDR3aa: CSASLWDSLGQPQHF

v_gene: TRBV10-3
abundance: -
j_gene: TRBJ1-4
d_gene: -
CDR3nt: TGTGCCATCAGTGAGGTACTTGAAAAACTGTTTTTT
CDR3aa: CAISEVLEKLFF